A selection of T cell receptor beta chains follows, all from one sample in a study of cytomegalovirus exposure and HLA in healthy donors. The table came from immunoSEQ multiplex PCR; TCRdb's copy has only in-frame clones and leaves some out. The sample totals about 140,000 clones. Sequencing was performed on PBMCs. These receptors were collected from a male donor in good health and CMV-seronegative. CDR3s leave out the opening cysteine and the closing phenylalanine or tryptophan. Each record gives: V gene, J gene, CDR3 protein.

TRBV30	TRBJ1-2	AWSTGPNGYT
TRBV13	TRBJ2-3	ASSLRQGDTQY
TRBV28	TRBJ2-3	ASGTGGGVTDTQY
TRBV9	TRBJ1-1	ASSVVAGGGEAF
TRBV10-3	TRBJ1-1	AISADRAGHGSTEAF
TRBV29-1	TRBJ2-2	SVELTGTGLVSGELF
TRBV7-2	TRBJ1-1	ASSPPRQEKTEAF
TRBV28	TRBJ2-7	ASSLRDSVPYEQY
TRBV13	TRBJ2-7	ASSLWTASYEQY
TRBV30	TRBJ2-7	ACGPNRNEQY
TRBV15	TRBJ2-2	ATSTGGIAGELF
TRBV12-5	TRBJ1-1	ASNEFPGALSGPEAF
TRBV9	TRBJ1-1	ASSVGWGEVMNTEAF
TRBV6-1	TRBJ2-3	ASSEALGLPGTDTQY
TRBV7-6	TRBJ2-5	ASSVYLGGLAGIQETQY
TRBV11-2	TRBJ2-7	ASSFGTGKQY
TRBV11-2	TRBJ2-7	ASRRNSSYEQY
TRBV19	TRBJ1-5	ASTVGRGPGEEH
TRBV6-5	TRBJ2-7	ASSPGQGAYEQY
TRBV4-3	TRBJ1-6	ASSPTAYNSPLH
TRBV7-6	TRBJ2-1	ASSFSTSGRGNEQF
TRBV7-2	TRBJ2-1	ASSYDRDNEQF
TRBV30	TRBJ1-1	ATTPVRATEAF
TRBV4-2	TRBJ2-1	ASSPAGGGIHGEQF
TRBV29-1	TRBJ2-1	SVILAGGRNEQF
TRBV7-9	TRBJ1-1	ASSLPGHLNTEAF
TRBV15	TRBJ1-3	ATSRDRSSGNTIY
TRBV7-2	TRBJ2-7	ASSFYRTPYEQY
TRBV6-1	TRBJ1-1	ASSEELDRGGSWPEHTEAF
TRBV29-1	TRBJ2-3	SVEAPGQGGSESTDTQY
TRBV4-1	TRBJ1-4	ASSQVTPGQGQKLF
TRBV30	TRBJ2-7	AWKSRGYEQY
TRBV6-5	TRBJ1-2	ASRMDSHYGYT
TRBV29-1	TRBJ2-7	SVTGQGGGRLAGSEQY
TRBV6-1	TRBJ1-1	ASTETGLTRNTEAF
TRBV7-9	TRBJ1-1	ASSLGEGVRAF
TRBV7-9	TRBJ2-2	ASSFGDINTGELF
TRBV5-1	TRBJ1-2	ASRSETGGDYT